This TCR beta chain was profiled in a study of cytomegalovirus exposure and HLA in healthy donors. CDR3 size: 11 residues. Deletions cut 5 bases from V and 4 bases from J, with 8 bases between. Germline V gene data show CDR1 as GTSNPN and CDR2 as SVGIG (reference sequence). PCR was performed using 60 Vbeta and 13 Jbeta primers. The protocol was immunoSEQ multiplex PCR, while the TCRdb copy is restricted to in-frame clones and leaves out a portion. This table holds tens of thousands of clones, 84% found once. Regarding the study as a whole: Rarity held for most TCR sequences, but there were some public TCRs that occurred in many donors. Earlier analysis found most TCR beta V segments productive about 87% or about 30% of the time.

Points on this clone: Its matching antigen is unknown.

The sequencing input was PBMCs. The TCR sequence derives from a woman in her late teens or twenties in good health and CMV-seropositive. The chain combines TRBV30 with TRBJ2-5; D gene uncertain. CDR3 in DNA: TGTGCCTGGCGAGTATTAGAGACCCAGTACTTC. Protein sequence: CAWRVLETQYF.